The clone carrying this T cell receptor beta chain has only a few counts. TCRdb re-derived calls from the RT-PCR reads in MiXCR, one entry per CDR3 protein. The table records about 570,000 distinct CDR3 sequences, approximately 10% of them present only once. The data stem from a study of response to subunit inactivated influenza vaccine. The sample was also reused in another study, on T cells expressing NK-cell markers. In that study: 5'RACE template switching with UMIs produced the TCR beta cDNA. Obtained from sorted CD3+CD56+NKG2C+, CD3+CD56+NKG2C- and CD3+CD56-NKG2C+ T cells were the TCR beta repertoires. Sorting of alpha-beta TCR T cells alone was achieved in several experiments with an anti-gamma-delta TCR antibody. Of the CD8+ T cell pool in more than 5 donors, roughly 1.0-7.0% was accounted for by dominant NKG2C+ clonotypes. In a handful of donors, dominant clonotypes made up 28.3-60.1% of CD3+CD56-NKG2C+ cells.

The TCR originated in a man aged 50 to 59 who received an inactivated influenza vaccine. Sequencing was performed on PBMCs from blood, taken on the day of vaccination.

In DNA, the CDR3 is TGTGCCAGCAGTTACTCGGTCGAGCGGACCGCCCACAATGAGCAGTTCTTC. This translates into CASSYSVERTAHNEQFF. V and J are TRBV6-2 or TRBV6-3 and TRBJ2-1, with D tentatively TRBD2 (5 bases). The ends were cut back, 0 bases at V and 5 bases at J, with 17 bases in the middle. Germline V lookup: CDR1 MNHEY, CDR2 SVGEGT. This CDR3 has 17 residues.